The clone carrying this T cell receptor (beta chain) has at least ten counts. Its antigen is unknown. The entry originates in a study of regulatory T cells in long-lasting Graves disease. About the research overall: Antithyroid drug intake by newly diagnosed Graves' patients had lasted under 3 months.

Time point specified: newly diagnosed GD, antithyroid drugs for less than 3 months. With RNA extracted from PBMCs as input, the TCR library was made. According to the study, TCR beta libraries were built with iRepertoire HTBI primers and CDR3-region Arm-PCR. TCRdb re-called the multiplex PCR reads with MiXCR, one entry per CDR3 protein. Counted here are about 540,000 distinct CDR3 sequences, about 14% occurring once; the ten biggest clones make up 8% to 10%. Germline CDR1 KGHDR, CDR2 SFDVKD. This CDR3 contains 15 residues. J was trimmed by 4 bases and V by 2 bases; bases with no gene match: 4. Notes on the study in general: Shared public clonotypes totalled some 2,500 in persistent patients, compared with about 990 in new patients. When disease was persistent, TRBV28, TRBJ1-2 and TRBJ2-5 were the favored segments.

This same sample was also part of a study on T cells in Graves' hyperthyroidism and ophthalmopathy. This second report adds: Patients with ophthalmopathy were separated from those with stable hyperthyroidism by a 13 V-J model.

The sequence derives from a man under 40 with Graves disease. The chain links TRBV24-1 to TRBJ1-5; 7 bases map to TRBD1. The specimen comprised peripheral blood mononuclear cells (PBMCs), sampled at new diagnosis, from a patient treated with antithyroid drugs. CDR3 protein: CATSDSATGNQPQHF. DNA of the CDR3: TGTGCCACCAGTGATTCAGCGACAGGGAATCAGCCCCAGCATTTT.